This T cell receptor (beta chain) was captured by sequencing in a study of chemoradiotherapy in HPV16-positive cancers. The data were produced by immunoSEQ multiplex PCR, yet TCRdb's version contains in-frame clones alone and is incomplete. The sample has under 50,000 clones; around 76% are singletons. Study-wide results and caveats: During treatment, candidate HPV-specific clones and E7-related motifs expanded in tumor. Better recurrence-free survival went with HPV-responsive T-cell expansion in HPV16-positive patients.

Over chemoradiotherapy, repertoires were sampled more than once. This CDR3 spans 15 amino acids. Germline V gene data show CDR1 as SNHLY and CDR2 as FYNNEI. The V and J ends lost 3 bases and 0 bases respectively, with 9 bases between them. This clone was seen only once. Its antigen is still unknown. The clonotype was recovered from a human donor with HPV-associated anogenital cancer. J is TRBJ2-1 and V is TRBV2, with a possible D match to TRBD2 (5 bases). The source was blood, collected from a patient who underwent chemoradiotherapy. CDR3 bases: TGTGCCAGCAGTGAGTCGGGGAGCTCCTACAATGAGCAGTTCTTC. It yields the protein CASSESGSSYNEQFF.